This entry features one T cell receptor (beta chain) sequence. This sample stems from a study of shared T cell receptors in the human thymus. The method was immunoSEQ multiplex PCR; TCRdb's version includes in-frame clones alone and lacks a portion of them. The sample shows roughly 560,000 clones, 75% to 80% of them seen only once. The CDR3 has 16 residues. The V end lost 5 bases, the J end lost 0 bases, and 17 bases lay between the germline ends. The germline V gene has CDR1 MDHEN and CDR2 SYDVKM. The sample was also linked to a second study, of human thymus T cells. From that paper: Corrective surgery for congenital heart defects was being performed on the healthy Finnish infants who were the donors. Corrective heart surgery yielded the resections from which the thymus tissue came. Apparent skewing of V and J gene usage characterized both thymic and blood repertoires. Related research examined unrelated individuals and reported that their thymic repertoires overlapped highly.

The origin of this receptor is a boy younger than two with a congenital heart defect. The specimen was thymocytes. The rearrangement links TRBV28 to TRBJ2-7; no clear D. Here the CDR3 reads CASSPRPRRSSYEQYF. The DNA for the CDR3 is TGTGCCAGCAGTCCCCGACCGAGGAGAAGCTCCTACGAGCAGTACTTC.